One and the same sample provided the 17 T cell receptor beta chains below, sequenced in a study of cytomegalovirus exposure and HLA in healthy donors. PCR used 60 Vbeta primers and 13 Jbeta primers. Sequencing used immunoSEQ multiplex PCR; TCRdb keeps in-frame clones, though not all of them. The sample shows around 82,000 clones, around 78% of them seen only once. The specimen was PBMCs. These receptors all come from a male donor in good health and CMV-seropositive.

The chain recombines TRBV7-9 with TRBJ2-7; 11 nucleotides line up with TRBD1. CDR1 and CDR2 from the germline V gene are SEHNR and FQNEAQ (reference sequence). The CDR3 runs to 16 residues. V lost 2 bases, J lost 4 bases, and 7 bases stayed unmatched. The DNA of the CDR3 is TGTGCCAGCAGCTTACCCAGGACAGGGGGCGCGTACGAGCAGTACTTC. Translating it yields CASSLPRTGGAYEQYF.

This clone has a single count. The V gene is TRBV5-1, the J gene TRBJ2-2; D is unresolved. Germline V gives CDR1 SGHRS, CDR2 YFSETQ. This CDR3 is built from 15 residues. V was trimmed by 0 bases and J by 3 bases, leaving 9 bases between them. The CDR3 DNA sequence: TGCGCCAGCAGCTTGGTACCCCCGGACACCGGGGAGCTGTTTTTT. Amino acids: CASSLVPPDTGELFF.

The rearrangement joins TRBV27 to TRBJ2-7; 9 nucleotides line up with TRBD2. Trimming cost V 2 bases and J 4 bases; bases outside gene matches: 6. This CDR3 is built from 15 residues. The germline gives CDR1 MNHEY, CDR2 SMNVEV (reference sequence). CDR3: CASSLRLAGLYEQYF. As DNA, the CDR3 is TGTGCCAGCAGTTTACGTCTAGCGGGGCTTTACGAGCAGTACTTC.

The CDR3 DNA reads as TGCAGTGCTACGGGTGAGGGGCAGTTCTTC. Encoded protein: CSATGEGQFF. The chain joins TRBV20-1 to TRBJ2-1; D is possibly TRBD2 (5 bases). Germline CDR1 and CDR2: DFQATT and SNEGSKA (reference sequence). Deletions cut 4 bases from V and 12 bases from J, with 10 bases between. There are 10 residues in the CDR3.

The genes are TRBV2 and TRBJ1-5, with a tentative D call TRBD1 (6 bases). This CDR3 contains 14 residues. Trimming shortened V by 6 bases and J by 1 base, and 10 bases separated the two germline ends. Germline V gene data show CDR1 as SNHLY and CDR2 as FYNNEI. The CDR3 DNA reads as TGTGCCAGCAGGGACAGTTTGAGCAATCAGCCCCAGCATTTT. This gives the protein CASRDSLSNQPQHF.

In its sample, this clone was seen a few times. The chain uses TRBV6-1 and TRBJ1-2; maybe TRBD1 (6 bases). Germline values: CDR1 MNHNS, CDR2 SASEGT. This CDR3 has 14 residues. V was trimmed by 6 bases and J by 10 bases, leaving 21 bases between them. The DNA of the CDR3 is TGTGCCAGCAGCCTCGGACAGCCCCCTAATGACTACACCTTC. Translated: CASSLGQPPNDYTF.

This clone showed up just once. The rearrangement joins TRBV19 to TRBJ2-5; D not certain. CDR1 is LNHDA and CDR2 is SQIVND in the germline V gene (reference sequence). The ends were cut back, 1 base at V and 2 bases at J, with 11 bases in the middle. This CDR3 is built from 15 residues. This chain's CDR3 is CASSIGNSIQETQYF. The CDR3 DNA follows: TGTGCCAGTAGTATAGGGAACAGCATACAAGAGACCCAGTACTTC. The full variable domain, in which reference TRBV19 and TRBJ2-5 provide the parts outside the CDR3, is DGGITQSPKYLFRKEGQNVTLSCEQNLNHDAMYWYRQDPGQGLRLIYYSQIVNDFQKGDIAEGYSVSREKKESFPLTVTSAQKNPTAFYLCASSIGNSIQETQYFGPGTRLLVL.

The chain's CDR3 is CASRPGHDYGYTF. The CDR3 coding sequence is TGTGCCAGCAGACCAGGACACGACTATGGCTACACCTTC. The chain joins TRBV7-9 to TRBJ1-2, with a tentative D call TRBD1 (5 bases). The CDR3 is 13 residues long. Germline V CDR1 and CDR2: SEHNR, FQNEAQ (reference sequence). V lost 6 bases and J lost 3, with 11 bases in between.

This sequence joins TRBV5-5 and TRBJ2-1; TRBD2 matches at 8 bases. Germline CDR1 reads SGHKS; CDR2 reads YYEKEE (reference sequence). The CDR3 contains 13 residues. V was clipped by 4 bases and J by 9 bases; unmatched bases: 6. DNA of the CDR3: TGTGCCAGCAGCCTCCCCACTAGCGGTGAGCAGTTCTTC. Its protein is CASSLPTSGEQFF. Based on the CDR3 plus reference TRBV5-5 and TRBJ2-1, the full variable domain is DAGVTQSPTHLIKTRGQQVTLRCSPISGHKSVSWYQQVLGQGPQFIFQYYEKEERGRGNFPDRFSARQFPNYSSELNVNALLLGDSALYLCASSLPTSGEQFFGPGTRLTVL.

This chain uses TRBV7-6 with TRBJ2-7; the D gene is possibly TRBD2 (6 bases). This CDR3 is built from 13 residues. V lost 1 base and J lost 6, with 10 bases in between. Germline V CDR1 and CDR2: SGHVS, FNYEAQ. The CDR3 sequence is CASSLGRDSEQYF. The CDR3 DNA follows: TGTGCCAGCAGCTTAGGTCGGGACTCCGAGCAGTACTTC.

CDR3 DNA sequence: TGTGCCAGCAGTCGGACAGGCAAATACAATGAGCAGTTCTTC. Translating gives CASSRTGKYNEQFF. The V gene is TRBV2, the J gene TRBJ2-1; 7 bases are a match to TRBD1. Germline V gives CDR1 SNHLY, CDR2 FYNNEI. CDR3 length: 14 amino acids. V lost 5 bases, J lost 4 bases, and 5 bases stayed unmatched.

V and J are TRBV6-4 and TRBJ1-1; D remains unclear. V was trimmed by 4 bases and J by 1 base, leaving 10 bases between them. Germline values: CDR1 MRHNA, CDR2 SNTAGT. The CDR3 extends over 14 amino acids. As DNA, the CDR3 is TGTGCCAGCAGTGTAACTGCGAGGAACACTGAAGCTTTCTTT. Amino acid sequence: CASSVTARNTEAFF.

The V call is TRBV28, the J call TRBJ2-5; TRBD2 matches at 13 bases. The last part of the DNA fits TRBJ2-7 better; the J call may be wrong. This CDR3 has 14 residues. Looked up from germline, CDR1 is MDHEN and CDR2 is SYDVKM. In DNA form, the CDR3 reads TGTGCCAGCAGGACTAGCGGGAGGACCTACGAGCAGTACTTC. Translation gives CASRTSGRTYEQYF.

The rearrangement links TRBV5-4 to TRBJ1-1; the D is unclear. Per germline, CDR1 SGHNT and CDR2 YYREEE (reference sequence). V was clipped by 4 bases and J by 3 bases, with 7 bases between them. This CDR3 contains 12 residues. Written as DNA, the CDR3 is TGTGCCAGCAGCCGTCGGGACACTGAAGCTTTCTTT. This encodes CASSRRDTEAFF.

The V and J genes are TRBV4-1 and TRBJ1-5, with D possibly being TRBD1 (6 bases). In germline, CDR1 is MGHRA, CDR2 YSYEKL. Trimming took off 2 bases at V and 4 bases at J, with 30 bases between the two ends. This CDR3 region has 21 residues. The CDR3 coding sequence is TGCGCCAGCAGCCAACGTCCCCTTCAGGGGATAGGGCCCGTAGCAAATCAGCCCCAGCATTTT. This gives the protein CASSQRPLQGIGPVANQPQHF.

This clone was detected only a few times. The chain combines TRBV6-6 with TRBJ1-1; D gene ambiguous. Trimming shortened V by 0 bases and J by 3 bases, and 11 bases separated the two germline ends. Germline CDR1 reads MNHNY; CDR2 reads SVGAGI (reference sequence). The length of the CDR3 is 15 residues. The CDR3 is CASSYSREYHTEAFF. The CDR3 DNA follows: TGTGCCAGCAGTTACTCGAGAGAGTATCACACTGAAGCTTTCTTT.

The chain employs TRBV28 and TRBJ2-7, with a weak D call TRBD2 (5 bases). CDR3 length: 15 residues. Germline V CDR1 and CDR2: MDHEN, SYDVKM. Deletions cut 5 bases from V and 3 bases from J, with 17 bases between. CDR3 nucleotide sequence: TGTGCCAGCAGTGGGTCGACCGCGGGTAACTACGAGCAGTACTTC. Its translation: CASSGSTAGNYEQYF.